One sample yielded the 19 T cell receptor beta chains listed below, sequenced in a study of blood T cells in healthy people across ages. The authors ran a second PCR of roughly 7 to 11 cycles using a sample-barcoded 5' primer and a J-beta primer mix. In TCRdb, the 5' RACE reads were re-called with MiXCR into one record per CDR3 protein. Counted here are approximately 800,000 distinct CDR3 sequences, about 55% occurring once; the ten biggest clones make up roughly 37%. Sequenced sample: blood. The receptors were sampled from an elderly man in good health.

The chain recombines TRBV5-1 with TRBJ2-5; 11 bases map to TRBD2. Germline lookup yields CDR1 SGHRS and CDR2 YFSETQ. The CDR3 has 16 amino acids. V gave up 5 bases and J gave up 1 base; unmatched junction bases: 7. In nucleotides, the CDR3 is TGCGCCAGCAGTATGCTTAGCGGGAGGGGCCAAGAGACCCAGTACTTC. This translates into CASSMLSGRGQETQYF. Drawing the rest from reference TRBV5-1 and TRBJ2-5, the complete variable domain is KAGVTQTPRYLIKTRGQQVTLSCSPISGHRSVSWYQQTPGQGLQFLFEYFSETQRNKGNFPGRFSGRQFSNSRSEMNVSTLELGDSALYLCASSMLSGRGQETQYFGPGTRLLVL.

There are a few counts of this clonotype. The chain carries TRBV11-2 and TRBJ2-1; possibly TRBD1 for D (6 bases). Germline values: CDR1 SGHAT, CDR2 FQNNGV. Trimming shortened V by 4 bases and J by 10 bases, and 11 bases separated the two germline ends. The CDR3 totals 12 residues. Here the CDR3 reads CASSSRGDEQFF. CDR3 sequence (DNA): TGTGCCAGCAGCTCCAGGGGTGACGAGCAGTTCTTC.

The chain combines TRBV5-6 with TRBJ1-4; no definite D call. The CDR3 extends over 15 amino acids. Germline V CDR1 and CDR2: SGHDT, YYEEEE. Trimming pared 2 bases from V and 6 bases from J, leaving 14 bases between. CDR3 sequence reads: CASSFWDPRDEKLFF. CDR3 bases: TGTGCCAGCAGCTTTTGGGATCCCCGGGATGAAAAACTGTTTTTT. The variable domain in full, with the rest retrieved from reference TRBV5-6 and TRBJ1-4, is DAGVTQSPTHLIKTRGQQVTLRCSPKSGHDTVSWYQQALGQGPQFIFQYYEEEERQRGNFPDRFSGHQFPNYSSELNVNALLLGDSALYLCASSFWDPRDEKLFFGSGTQLSVL.

CDR3 loop: CSAREGGGYTF. The CDR3 bases are TGCAGTGCTAGAGAGGGGGGTGGCTACACCTTC. V usage is TRBV20-1 and J usage is TRBJ1-2, with D perhaps TRBD1 (5 bases). Germline V gene lookup returns CDR1 DFQATT and CDR2 SNEGSKA (reference sequence). Trimming removed 0 bases at V and 7 bases at J, with 6 bases between. The CDR3 sequence is 11 residues long.

This chain connects TRBV6-1 to TRBJ2-3; 9 bases line up with TRBD2. V lost 6 bases, J lost 5 bases, and 12 bases stayed unmatched. This CDR3 is built from 16 residues. Germline assignment: CDR1 MNHNS and CDR2 SASEGT. The CDR3 nucleotides are TGTGCCAGCAGCGTTAGAGAGGGCGGGAGGGAAGATACGCAGTATTTT. Its translation: CASSVREGGREDTQYF.

V gene TRBV20-1 combines with J gene TRBJ2-1, with D perhaps TRBD2 (5 bases). Between the trimmed V and J ends, which lost 1 base and 4 bases, there was a span of 11 bases. Germline CDR1 DFQATT, CDR2 SNEGSKA (reference sequence). The CDR3 consists of 14 residues. This CDR3 reads CSARADGVYNEQFF. For the CDR3, the DNA is TGCAGTGCTAGAGCTGACGGGGTGTACAATGAGCAGTTCTTC.

On this clonotype: One end of the junction fails to match germline, which may point to a read error. The rearrangement joins TRBV5-1 to TRBJ2-7; D is possibly TRBD1 (8 bases). This CDR3 is built from 17 residues. CDR1 SGHRS and CDR2 YFSETQ come from the germline V gene. This CDR3 is CANSRQWGGTGSYEQYF. CDR3 nucleotide sequence: TGCGCCAACAGCCGTCAATGGGGAGGGACAGGCTCCTACGAGCAGTACTTC.

The V gene is TRBV18, the J gene TRBJ1-2; D is possibly TRBD1 (6 bases). Trimming removed 11 bases from V and 3 bases from J, with 13 bases in between. CDR3 length equals 12 residues. CDR1 is KGHSH, CDR2 LQKENI, per germline. The CDR3 is CAGTAGDYGYTF. The DNA for the CDR3 is TGTGCCGGGACCGCAGGGGACTATGGCTACACCTTC.

This clonotype showed up just a few times. The rearrangement links TRBV12-3 or TRBV12-4 to TRBJ1-6; D is unresolved. Trimming took 1 base from V and 1 from J, leaving 5 bases between them. This CDR3 is 15 amino acids long. Here the CDR3 DNA reads TGTGCCAGCAGTTTAGGAGGTTCCTATAATTCACCCCTCCACTTT. Translating it yields CASSLGGSYNSPLHF.

This clonotype was observed a single time. The junction departs from the called germline gene at one end, perhaps through a read error. The chain employs TRBV9 and TRBJ2-7, with TRBD1 identical over 8 bases. The length of the CDR3 is 15 residues. Germline V CDR1 and CDR2: SGDLS, YYNGEE. The CDR3 nucleotides read TGTGCCAGCAGCCAAACCGGGACAGGCTCTGGCGAGCAGAACTTC. Protein product: CASSQTGTGSGEQNF.

Concerning this clonotype: This clone may be a read error of a much larger clone one base away. The V gene is TRBV28, the J gene TRBJ1-1; TRBD1 matches at 8 bases. Trimming took 7 bases from V and 1 from J; bases not matched to a gene: 8. The V gene's germline CDR1 is MDHEN and CDR2 SYDVKM. The CDR3 covers 15 residues. Written as DNA, the CDR3 is TGTGCCAGCAATCGGCAGGGGGCAGGGAACACTGAAGCTTTCTTT. Translated: CASNRQGAGNTEAFF.

J is TRBJ2-3 and V is TRBV13, with TRBD2 matching 12 bases. The CDR3 spans 17 residues. The germline gives CDR1 PRHDT, CDR2 FYEKMQ (reference sequence). The trim removed 5 bases at V and 14 bases at J, leaving 20 bases unmatched. The CDR3 DNA is TGTGCCAGCAGCACCTCTAGCGGGAGGGCACCCAGCAGATACGCGTATTTT. This encodes CASSTSSGRAPSRYAYF.

The chain uses TRBV20-1 and TRBJ2-2; 9 bases agree with TRBD1. The junction had 4 bases not matched to a gene; V was cut back by 6 bases and J by 5 bases. The germline CDR1 and CDR2 sequences are DFQATT and SNEGSKA (reference sequence). This CDR3 spans 13 amino acids. CDR3 sequence: CSAADRGTGELFF. CDR3 in DNA: TGCAGTGCCGCCGACAGGGGGACCGGGGAGCTGTTTTTT.

This clonotype was observed once. The CDR3 sequence is CASSSWGEKYNEQFF. The CDR3 coding sequence is TGTGCCAGTAGTAGCTGGGGTGAGAAATACAATGAGCAGTTCTTC. The J gene is TRBJ2-1, the V gene TRBV19; D not certain. The CDR3 covers 15 residues. Germline assignment: CDR1 LNHDA and CDR2 SQIVND (reference sequence). V dropped 4 bases and J dropped 4 bases, with 14 bases sitting between them.

This chain's CDR3 is CASSSPRLAGEGDTQYF. The CDR3 DNA reads TGTGCCAGCAGCTCTCCCCGACTAGCGGGAGAGGGAGATACGCAGTATTTT. The chain joins TRBV7-9 to TRBJ2-3; 12 bases are shared with TRBD2. V lost 4 bases and J lost 5; bases outside the gene matches: 10. This CDR3 spans 17 amino acids. The germline CDR1 and CDR2 sequences are SEHNR and FQNEAQ (reference sequence).

This clonotype was counted only a few times. The CDR3 spells CSVELNSAGTQYF. CDR3 DNA: TGCAGCGTTGAACTCAATTCTGCCGGGACCCAGTACTTC. The chain joins TRBV29-1 to TRBJ2-5; no definite D call. CDR1 and CDR2 from the germline V gene are SQVTM and ANQGSEA. The CDR3 runs to 13 residues. Trimming took 2 bases from V and 7 from J, leaving 14 bases between them.

This chain uses TRBV20-1 with TRBJ2-7; no definite D call. CDR3 length: 13 amino acids. The ends were cut back, 3 bases at V and 5 bases at J, with 14 bases in the middle. The germline gives CDR1 DFQATT, CDR2 SNEGSKA (reference sequence). The CDR3 protein is CSARTLWGNEQYF. In DNA form, the CDR3 reads TGCAGTGCTAGGACGTTGTGGGGAAACGAGCAGTACTTC.

This clonotype has a handful of counts. The gene calls are TRBV15 and TRBJ1-2, with 9 bases lining up with TRBD1. The CDR3 loop spans 13 amino acids. Germline V lookup: CDR1 LNHNV, CDR2 YYDKDF (reference sequence). The V and J ends lost 3 bases and 6 bases, in that order; junction bases with no gene match: 2. CDR3 sequence reads: CATSRTGGDGYTF. The DNA of the CDR3 is TGTGCCACCAGCAGGACAGGGGGAGATGGCTACACCTTC.

A remark on this clonotype: Its ends do not fully match the called genes, so a read error is possible. The rearrangement joins TRBV24-1 to TRBJ2-4; D is undetermined. The J call may not be correct, given that the DNA end is closer to TRBJ2-7. The germline gives CDR1 KGHDR, CDR2 SFDVKD. The CDR3 spans 11 residues. The CDR3 DNA reads as TGTACCACCAGTGACGAGTACGAGCAGTACTTC. This codes for CTTSDEYEQYF.